This TCR beta chain originates from a study of cytomegalovirus exposure and HLA in healthy donors. General observations from the study: A later analysis showed TCR association rates differing by HLA locus, peaking at DRB1 and lowest at HLA-C. Among the CMV-associated chains, a few were confirmed in vitro as specific for CMV antigens. As a later analysis showed, a missense DCLRE1C variant was linked to trimming of TCR beta V- and J-genes.

As regards this clone: Its antigen is still unknown.

CDR1 and CDR2 from the germline V gene are LNHDA and SQIVND (reference sequence). V dropped 0 bases and J dropped 5; count of bases not matched to a gene: 11. The CDR3 consists of 17 residues. Researchers ran the PCR with 60 Vbeta and 13 Jbeta primers. Clones were sequenced by immunoSEQ multiplex PCR, and TCRdb holds only the in-frame ones, with some missing. The sample has about 150,000 clones; roughly 80% are singletons. This chain joins TRBV19 and TRBJ1-2; TRBD1 matches 8 bases. The source is a woman aged 40 to 50 in good health and CMV-seronegative. Sequencing used PBMCs. The CDR3 DNA is TGTGCCAGTAGTATAGATCGGGCAGGGGGCATGTGGTATGGCTACACCTTC. Translation gives CASSIDRAGGMWYGYTF.